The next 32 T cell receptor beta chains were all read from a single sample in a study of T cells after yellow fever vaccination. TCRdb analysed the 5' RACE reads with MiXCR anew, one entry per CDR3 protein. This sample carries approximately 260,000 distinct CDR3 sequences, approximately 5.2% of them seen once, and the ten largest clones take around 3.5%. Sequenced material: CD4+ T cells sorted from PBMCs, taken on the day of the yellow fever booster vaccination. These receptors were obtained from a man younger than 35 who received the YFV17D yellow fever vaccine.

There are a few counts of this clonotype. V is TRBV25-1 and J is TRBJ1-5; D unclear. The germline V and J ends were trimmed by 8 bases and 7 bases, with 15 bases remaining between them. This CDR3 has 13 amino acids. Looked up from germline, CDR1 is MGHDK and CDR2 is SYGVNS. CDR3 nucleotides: TGTGCCAGCCAGCCCGGGCTTGGCCAGCCCCAGCATTTT. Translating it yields CASQPGLGQPQHF.

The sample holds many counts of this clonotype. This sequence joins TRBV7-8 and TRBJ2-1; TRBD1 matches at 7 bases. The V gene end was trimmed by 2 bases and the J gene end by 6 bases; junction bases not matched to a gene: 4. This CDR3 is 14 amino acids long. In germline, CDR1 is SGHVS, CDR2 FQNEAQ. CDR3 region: CASSLRRGRNEQFF. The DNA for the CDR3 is TGTGCCAGCAGCTTAAGAAGGGGGCGCAATGAGCAGTTCTTC.

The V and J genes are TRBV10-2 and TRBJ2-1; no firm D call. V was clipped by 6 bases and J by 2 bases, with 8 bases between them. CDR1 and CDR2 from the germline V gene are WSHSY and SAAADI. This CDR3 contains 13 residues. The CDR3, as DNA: TGCGCCAGCAGCACCGAGACCTACAATGAGCAGTTCTTC. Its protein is CASSTETYNEQFF.

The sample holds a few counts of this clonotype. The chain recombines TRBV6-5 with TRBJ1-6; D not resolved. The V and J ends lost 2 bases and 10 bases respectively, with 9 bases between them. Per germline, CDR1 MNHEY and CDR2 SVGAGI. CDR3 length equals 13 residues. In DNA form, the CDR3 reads TGTGCCAGCAGTTACACCCGTGAGTCACCCCTCCACTTT. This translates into CASSYTRESPLHF.

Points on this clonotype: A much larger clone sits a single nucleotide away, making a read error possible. CDR3: CAGSWTSHTGELFF. In DNA form, the CDR3 reads TGTGCCGGCAGTTGGACTAGCCACACCGGGGAGCTGTTTTTT. The chain uses TRBV7-2 and TRBJ2-2; 8 nucleotides line up with TRBD2. This CDR3 comprises 14 residues. Germline V CDR1 and CDR2: SGHTA, FQGNSA.

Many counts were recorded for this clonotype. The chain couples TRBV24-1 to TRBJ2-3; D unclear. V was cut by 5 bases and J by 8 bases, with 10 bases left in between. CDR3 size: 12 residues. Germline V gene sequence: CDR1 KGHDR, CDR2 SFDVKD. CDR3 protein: CATSVDSRTQYF. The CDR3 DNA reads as TGTGCCACCAGTGTCGATAGCCGTACGCAGTATTTT.

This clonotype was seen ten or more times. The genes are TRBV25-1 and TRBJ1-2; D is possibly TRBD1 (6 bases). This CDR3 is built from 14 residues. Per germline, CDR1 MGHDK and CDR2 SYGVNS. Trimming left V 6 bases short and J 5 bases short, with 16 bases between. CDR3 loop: CASSNSPGAYGYTF. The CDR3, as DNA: TGTGCCAGCAGCAACTCTCCGGGGGCTTATGGCTACACCTTC.

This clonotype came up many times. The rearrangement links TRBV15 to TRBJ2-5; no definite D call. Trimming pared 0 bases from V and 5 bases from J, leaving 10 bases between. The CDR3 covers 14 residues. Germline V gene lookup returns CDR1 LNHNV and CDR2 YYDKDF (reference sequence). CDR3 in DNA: TGTGCCACCAGCAGAGATAGGGTTGAGGAGACCCAGTACTTC. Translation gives CATSRDRVEETQYF.

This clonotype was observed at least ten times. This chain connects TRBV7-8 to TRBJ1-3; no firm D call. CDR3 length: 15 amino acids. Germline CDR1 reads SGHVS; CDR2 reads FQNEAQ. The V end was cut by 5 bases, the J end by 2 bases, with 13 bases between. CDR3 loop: CASSPGGRTGNTIYF. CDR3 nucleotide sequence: TGTGCCAGCAGCCCTGGTGGCAGAACTGGAAACACCATATATTTT.

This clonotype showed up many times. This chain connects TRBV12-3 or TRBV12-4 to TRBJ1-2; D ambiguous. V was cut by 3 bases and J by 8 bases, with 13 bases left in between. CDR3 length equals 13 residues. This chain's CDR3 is CASSFGSVGGYTF. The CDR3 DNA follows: TGTGCCAGCAGTTTTGGGTCTGTTGGGGGCTACACCTTC.

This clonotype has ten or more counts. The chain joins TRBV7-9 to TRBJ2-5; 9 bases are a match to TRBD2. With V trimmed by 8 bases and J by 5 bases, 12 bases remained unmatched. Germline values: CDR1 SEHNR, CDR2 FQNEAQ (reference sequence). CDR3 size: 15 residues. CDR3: CASDSGGGDRETQYF. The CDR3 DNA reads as TGTGCCAGCGATAGCGGGGGAGGCGATCGGGAGACCCAGTACTTC.

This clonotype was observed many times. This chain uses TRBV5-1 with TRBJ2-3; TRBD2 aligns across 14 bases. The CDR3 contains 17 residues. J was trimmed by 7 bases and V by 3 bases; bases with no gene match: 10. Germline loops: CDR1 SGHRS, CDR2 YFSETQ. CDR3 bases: TGCGCCAGCAGCTGGTGGACCGGGACTAGCGGGGGTTATACGCAGTATTTT. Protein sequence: CASSWWTGTSGGYTQYF.

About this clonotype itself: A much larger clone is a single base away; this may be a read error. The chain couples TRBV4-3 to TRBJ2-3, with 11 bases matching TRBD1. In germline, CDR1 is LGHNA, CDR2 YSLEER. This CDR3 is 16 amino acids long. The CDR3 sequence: CASSYYAGQGANTKYF. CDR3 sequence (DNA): TGCGCCAGCAGCTATTATGCCGGACAGGGGGCGAATACGAAGTATTTT.

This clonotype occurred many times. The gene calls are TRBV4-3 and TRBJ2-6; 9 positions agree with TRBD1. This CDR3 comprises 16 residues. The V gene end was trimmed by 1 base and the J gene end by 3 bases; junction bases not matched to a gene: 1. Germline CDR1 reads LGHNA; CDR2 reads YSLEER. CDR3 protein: CASSQGQGVGANVLTF. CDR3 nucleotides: TGCGCCAGCAGCCAAGGACAGGGGGTTGGGGCCAACGTCCTGACTTTC.

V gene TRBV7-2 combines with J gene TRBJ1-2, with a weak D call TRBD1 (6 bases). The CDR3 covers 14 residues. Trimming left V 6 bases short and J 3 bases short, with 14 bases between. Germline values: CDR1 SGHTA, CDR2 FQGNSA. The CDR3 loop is CASSYTGSDYGYTF. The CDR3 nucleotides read TGTGCCAGCAGTTATACAGGGTCTGACTATGGCTACACCTTC.

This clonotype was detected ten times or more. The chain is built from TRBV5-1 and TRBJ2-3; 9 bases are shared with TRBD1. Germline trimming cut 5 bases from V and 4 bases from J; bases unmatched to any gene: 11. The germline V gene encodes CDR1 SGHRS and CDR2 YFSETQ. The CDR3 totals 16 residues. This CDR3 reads CASRPTQGARADTQYF. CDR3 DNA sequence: TGCGCCAGCAGGCCCACACAGGGGGCGCGCGCAGATACGCAGTATTTT.

The CDR3 nucleotides are TGCGCCAGCAGCCAAGGCGACCGAAACACTGAAGCTTTCTTT. It encodes CASSQGDRNTEAFF. The chain uses TRBV4-1 and TRBJ1-1; D gene uncertain. The CDR3 sequence is 14 residues long. Germline assignment: CDR1 MGHRA and CDR2 YSYEKL. Trimming took off 1 base at V and 2 bases at J, with 8 bases between the two ends.

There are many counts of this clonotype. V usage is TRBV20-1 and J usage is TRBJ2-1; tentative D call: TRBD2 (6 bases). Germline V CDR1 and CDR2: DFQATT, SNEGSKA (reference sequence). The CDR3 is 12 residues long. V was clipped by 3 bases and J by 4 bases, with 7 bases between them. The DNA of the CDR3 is TGCAGTGCTAGGGAGGGATACAATGAGCAGTTCTTC. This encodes CSAREGYNEQFF.

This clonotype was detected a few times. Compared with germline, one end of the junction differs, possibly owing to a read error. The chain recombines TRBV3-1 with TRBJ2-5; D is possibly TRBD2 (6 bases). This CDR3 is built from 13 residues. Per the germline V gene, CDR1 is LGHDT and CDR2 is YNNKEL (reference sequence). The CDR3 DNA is TGTGCCAGCAGCCTTAGCGGCTCTGAGAACCAGTACTTC. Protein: CASSLSGSENQYF.

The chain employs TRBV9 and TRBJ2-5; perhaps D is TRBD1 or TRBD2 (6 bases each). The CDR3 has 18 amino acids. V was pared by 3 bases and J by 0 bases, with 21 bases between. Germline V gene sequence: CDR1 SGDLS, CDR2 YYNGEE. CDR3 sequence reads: CASSAGALGGGNQETQYF. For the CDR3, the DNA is TGTGCCAGCAGCGCGGGAGCCCTGGGGGGCGGGAACCAAGAGACCCAGTACTTC.

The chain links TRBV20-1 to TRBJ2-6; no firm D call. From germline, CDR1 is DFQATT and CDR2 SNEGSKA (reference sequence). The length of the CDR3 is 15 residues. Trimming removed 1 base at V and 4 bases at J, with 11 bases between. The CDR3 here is CSARGVRSGANVLTF. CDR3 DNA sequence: TGCAGTGCTAGAGGTGTACGTTCCGGGGCCAACGTCCTGACTTTC.

In nucleotides, the CDR3 is TGTGCCAGCAGCCCAGGGTATGGAAGCGGGCTTGCGGTGAGGGTCGAGCAGTACTTC. It yields the protein CASSPGYGSGLAVRVEQYF. V and J are TRBV7-8 and TRBJ2-7; a weak D match, TRBD2 (6 bases). V lost 5 bases and J 6 bases, leaving 32 bases between the germline ends. Germline-derived CDR1 and CDR2 are SGHVS and FQNEAQ. The CDR3 has 19 amino acids.

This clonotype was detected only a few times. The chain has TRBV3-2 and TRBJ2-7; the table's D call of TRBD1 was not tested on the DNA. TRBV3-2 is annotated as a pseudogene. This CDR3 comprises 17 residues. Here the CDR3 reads CASSHPRWDRARYEQYV. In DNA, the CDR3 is TGTGCCAGCAGCCATCCTCGCTGGGACAGGGCCAGATACGAGCAGTACGTC.

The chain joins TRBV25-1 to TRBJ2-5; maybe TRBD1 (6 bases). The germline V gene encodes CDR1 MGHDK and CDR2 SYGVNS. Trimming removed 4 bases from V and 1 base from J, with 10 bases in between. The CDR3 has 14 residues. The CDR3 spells CASSARDTQETQYF. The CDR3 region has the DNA TGTGCCAGCAGTGCCCGGGACACCCAAGAGACCCAGTACTTC. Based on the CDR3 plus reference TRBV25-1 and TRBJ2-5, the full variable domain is EADIYQTPRYLVIGTGKKITLECSQTMGHDKMYWYQQDPGMELHLIHYSYGVNSTEKGDLSSESTVSRIRTEHFPLTLESARPSHTSQYLCASSARDTQETQYFGPGTRLLVL.

The CDR3 coding sequence is TGTGCCAGCGGGCCAGCCGGAAACATTCAGTACTTC. Translated: CASGPAGNIQYF. This chain connects TRBV6-5 to TRBJ2-4; D remains unclear. Germline CDR1 and CDR2: MNHEY and SVGAGI. This CDR3 is built from 12 residues. The ends were cut back, 8 bases at V and 6 bases at J, with 11 bases in the middle.

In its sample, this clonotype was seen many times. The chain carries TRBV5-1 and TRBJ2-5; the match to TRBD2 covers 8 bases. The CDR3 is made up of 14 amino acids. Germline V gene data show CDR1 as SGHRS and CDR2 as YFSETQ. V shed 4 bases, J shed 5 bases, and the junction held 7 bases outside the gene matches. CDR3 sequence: CASSPRGGLETQYF. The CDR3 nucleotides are TGCGCCAGCAGCCCCCGCGGGGGGCTCGAGACCCAGTACTTC.

CDR3 in amino acids: CASSYSNVPTIGTEAFF. CDR3 nucleotide sequence: TGTGCCAGCAGTTACTCAAATGTACCCACAATTGGCACTGAAGCTTTCTTT. This rearrangement joins TRBV6-5 to TRBJ1-1; the D is unclear. This CDR3 is 17 amino acids long. Germline V gives CDR1 MNHEY, CDR2 SVGAGI. V shed 0 bases and J shed 4 bases, with 18 bases lying between them.

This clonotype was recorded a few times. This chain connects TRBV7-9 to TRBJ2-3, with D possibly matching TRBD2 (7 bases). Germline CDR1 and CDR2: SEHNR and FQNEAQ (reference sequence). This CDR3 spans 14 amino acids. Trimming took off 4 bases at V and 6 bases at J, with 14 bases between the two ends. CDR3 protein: CASSSYKGGDTQYF. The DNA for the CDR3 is TGTGCCAGCAGCTCATACAAGGGGGGGGATACGCAGTATTTT.

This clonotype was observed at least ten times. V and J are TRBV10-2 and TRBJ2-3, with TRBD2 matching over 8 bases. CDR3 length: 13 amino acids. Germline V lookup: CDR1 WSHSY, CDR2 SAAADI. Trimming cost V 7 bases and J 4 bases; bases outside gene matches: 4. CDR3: CASKAGEPDTQYF. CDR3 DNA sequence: TGCGCCAGCAAAGCGGGGGAACCAGATACGCAGTATTTT.

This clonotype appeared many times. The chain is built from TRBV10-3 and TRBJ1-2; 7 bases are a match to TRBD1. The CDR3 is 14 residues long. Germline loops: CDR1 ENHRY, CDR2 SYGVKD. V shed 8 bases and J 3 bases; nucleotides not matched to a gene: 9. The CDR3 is CAIVKGQEDYGYTF. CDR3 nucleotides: TGTGCCATCGTTAAAGGACAGGAAGACTATGGCTACACCTTC.

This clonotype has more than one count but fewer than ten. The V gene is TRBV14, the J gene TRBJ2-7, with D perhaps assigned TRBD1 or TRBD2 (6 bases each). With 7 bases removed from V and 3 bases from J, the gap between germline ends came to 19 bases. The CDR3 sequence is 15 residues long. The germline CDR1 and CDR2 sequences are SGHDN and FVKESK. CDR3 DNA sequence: TGTGCCAGCAAGAAACCTCGGGGGCCATTCTACGAGCAGTACTTC. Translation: CASKKPRGPFYEQYF.

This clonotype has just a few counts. The CDR3 loop is CASSRPEARADTQYF. In nucleotides, the CDR3 is TGTGCCAGCAGCCGCCCCGAAGCTAGGGCAGATACGCAGTATTTT. The rearrangement joins TRBV4-2 to TRBJ2-3, with D unclear. The V end lost 4 bases, the J end lost 4 bases, and 15 bases lay between the germline ends. Germline V gives CDR1 LGHNA, CDR2 YNFKEQ. The CDR3 has 15 residues.